Shown below are 3 T cell receptor beta chains from a single sample sequenced in a study of blood T cell repertoires in COVID-19. Data came from immunoSEQ multiplex PCR; TCRdb stores just in-frame clones and leaves some out. The sample has about 130,000 clones; around 83% are singletons. The sequenced sample was peripheral blood. All receptors derive from a man in his forties or fifties with active or convalescent COVID-19.

The chain is built from TRBV4-2 and TRBJ1-5, with D maybe TRBD1 (5 bases). Trimming took off 4 bases at V and 5 bases at J, with 12 bases between the two ends. Germline CDR1 and CDR2: LGHNA and YNFKEQ. The CDR3 extends over 14 amino acids. CDR3 in amino acids: CASSRGLGDQPQHF. The DNA of the CDR3 is TGTGCCAGCAGCCGCGGTCTAGGGGATCAGCCCCAGCATTTT.

This clone was picked up many times. This rearrangement joins TRBV6-5 to TRBJ2-7; no clear D. This CDR3 contains 10 residues. V lost 7 bases, J lost 7 bases, and 8 bases lay in between. Germline V gene lookup returns CDR1 MNHEY and CDR2 SVGAGI. CDR3 nucleotide sequence: TGTGCCAGCAATGTCAGGGAGCAGTACTTC. This gives the protein CASNVREQYF.

The chain carries TRBV7-2 and TRBJ1-1, with a weak D call TRBD1 (5 bases). Germline assignment: CDR1 SGHTA and CDR2 FQGNSA. The CDR3 consists of 12 residues. V was pared by 6 bases and J by 7 bases, with 12 bases between. The CDR3 is CASSSLGGEAFF. In DNA, the CDR3 is TGTGCCAGCAGTTCACTCGGGGGTGAAGCTTTCTTT.